This passage covers 32 T cell receptor beta chains from one sample sequenced in a study of CD8+ T cells in alopecia areata. Following extraction, RNA underwent reverse transcription to cDNA, which served as the sequencing template. Profiled with immunoSEQ multiplex PCR; TCRdb holds only in-frame clones, not every one. The table lists around 270,000 clones, 55% to 75% of them singletons, with about 1.7% in the top ten. The treatment denotes: oral pan-JAK inhibitor, 5-10 mg twice daily. The material sequenced was CD4+ T cells sorted from blood, taken at week 24, from a patient treated with tofacitinib. The source of these receptors is a human donor with alopecia areata.

The chain joins TRBV30 to TRBJ2-7; D is uncertain. The ends were cut back, 5 bases at V and 1 base at J, with 6 bases in the middle. CDR1 and CDR2 (germline): GTSNPN, SVGIG (reference sequence). The CDR3 extends over 11 amino acids. CDR3 amino acids: CAWRVSYEQYF. In DNA form, the CDR3 reads TGTGCCTGGCGAGTATCCTACGAGCAGTACTTC. The full variable domain, its missing parts supplied by reference TRBV30 and TRBJ2-7, is SQTIHQWPATLVQPVGSPLSLECTVEGTSNPNLYWYRQAAGRGLQLLFYSVGIGQISSEVPQNLSASRPQDRQFILSSKKLLLSDSGFYLCAWRVSYEQYFGPGTRLTVT.

The genes are TRBV29-1 and TRBJ2-7, with D perhaps matching TRBD1 (6 bases). The CDR3 length is 13 residues. V was clipped by 6 bases and J by 0 bases, with 12 bases between them. CDR1 is SQVTM and CDR2 is ANQGSEA in the germline V gene. In DNA form, the CDR3 reads TGCAGCGTACAGGGATGGAACTCCTACGAGCAGTACTTC. Its protein is CSVQGWNSYEQYF.

This chain uses TRBV29-1 with TRBJ2-7, with 9 positions matching TRBD1. This CDR3 is 13 amino acids long. Germline CDR1 reads SQVTM; CDR2 reads ANQGSEA. Losses at the gene ends were 5 bases for V and 5 bases for J; bases not matched to a gene: 7. The CDR3 nucleotides read TGCAGCGTTCCGGGACAGGGCGTCCACGAGCAGTACTTC. This sequence encodes CSVPGQGVHEQYF.

The chain carries TRBV30 and TRBJ1-2; possible D gene TRBD1, 5 bases. From germline, CDR1 is GTSNPN and CDR2 SVGIG (reference sequence). This CDR3 is 12 amino acids long. V gave up 2 bases and J gave up 8 bases, with 12 bases separating them. DNA for the CDR3: TGTGCCTGGAGTTCCCGGGGCATCGGCTACACCTTC. This encodes CAWSSRGIGYTF. Filled out from reference TRBV30 and TRBJ1-2, the complete variable domain reads SQTIHQWPATLVQPVGSPLSLECTVEGTSNPNLYWYRQAAGRGLQLLFYSVGIGQISSEVPQNLSASRPQDRQFILSSKKLLLSDSGFYLCAWSSRGIGYTFGSGTRLTVV.

The chain recombines TRBV7-2 with TRBJ1-2; TRBD1 matches at 8 bases. Germline V gene data show CDR1 as SGHTA and CDR2 as FQGNSA. This CDR3 spans 14 amino acids. Unmatched junction bases numbered 6, after V lost 5 bases and J lost 4 bases. CDR3 DNA sequence: TGTGCCAGCAGCACGGACAGGGCTGGCTATGGCTACACCTTC. Protein sequence: CASSTDRAGYGYTF.

This CDR3 is CASSQVRKIRGKYGNQPQHF. In nucleotides, the CDR3 is TGCGCCAGCAGCCAAGTCCGAAAGATCAGGGGAAAATACGGCAATCAGCCCCAGCATTTT. The chain employs TRBV4-1 and TRBJ1-5; D might be TRBD1 (6 bases). Germline V lookup: CDR1 MGHRA, CDR2 YSYEKL. This CDR3 has 20 residues. Trimming removed 1 base at V and 2 bases at J, with 24 bases between.

The V call is TRBV30, the J call TRBJ2-1; no definite D call. This CDR3 has 11 amino acids. Germline values: CDR1 GTSNPN, CDR2 SVGIG (reference sequence). With 5 bases removed from V and 7 bases from J, the gap between germline ends came to 9 bases. CDR3 loop: CAWGERNEQFF. The CDR3 DNA sequence: TGTGCCTGGGGGGAAAGGAATGAGCAGTTCTTC.

The chain has TRBV6-1 and TRBJ2-5; 8 bases fit TRBD1. The ends lost 1 base at V and 2 bases at J; junction bases unmatched: 9. The CDR3 length is 17 residues. Germline loops: CDR1 MNHNS, CDR2 SASEGT. CDR3 loop: CASSEGHPTGGQETQYF. CDR3 coding DNA: TGTGCCAGCAGTGAAGGACATCCTACAGGGGGGCAAGAGACCCAGTACTTC.

The chain is built from TRBV30 and TRBJ2-2; no definite D call. The V end lost 2 bases, the J end lost 6 bases, and 16 bases lay between the germline ends. Germline V gives CDR1 GTSNPN, CDR2 SVGIG (reference sequence). This CDR3 spans 15 amino acids. The CDR3: CAWSRKVNVAGELFF. CDR3 DNA: TGTGCCTGGAGTCGAAAAGTTAATGTCGCCGGGGAGCTGTTTTTT. Combining the CDR3 with reference TRBV30 and TRBJ2-2 gives the whole variable domain SQTIHQWPATLVQPVGSPLSLECTVEGTSNPNLYWYRQAAGRGLQLLFYSVGIGQISSEVPQNLSASRPQDRQFILSSKKLLLSDSGFYLCAWSRKVNVAGELFFGEGSRLTVL.

This clone was seen only a few times. The chain combines TRBV27 with TRBJ2-7; 10 bases line up with TRBD1. From germline, CDR1 is MNHEY and CDR2 SMNVEV (reference sequence). The CDR3 runs to 15 residues. Germline trimming cut 5 bases from V and 4 bases from J; bases unmatched to any gene: 8. For the CDR3, the DNA is TGTGCCAGCAGTATCCGACAGGGGGCAGGGTACGAGCAGTACTTC. Protein product: CASSIRQGAGYEQYF.

The gene calls are TRBV5-1 and TRBJ1-1; the D is unclear. The V end was cut by 2 bases, the J end by 4 bases, with 12 bases between. In germline, CDR1 is SGHRS, CDR2 YFSETQ. The length of the CDR3 is 14 residues. The CDR3 nucleotides read TGCGCCAGCAGCTTTGAGGGAGAGTTCACTGAAGCTTTCTTT. Translated, it gives CASSFEGEFTEAFF.

The chain recombines TRBV10-3 with TRBJ2-4; maybe TRBD1 (5 bases). The V end lost 0 bases, the J end lost 8 bases, and 14 bases lay between the germline ends. CDR1 is ENHRY, CDR2 SYGVKD, per germline. The CDR3 runs to 15 residues. The CDR3 region is CAISESGQGRHIQYF. CDR3 DNA: TGTGCCATCAGTGAGTCAGGGCAGGGAAGACACATTCAGTACTTC.

The chain links TRBV25-1 to TRBJ1-2, with TRBD1 matching over 8 bases. The CDR3 totals 14 residues. Germline assignment: CDR1 MGHDK and CDR2 SYGVNS. The J segment lost 4 bases and the V segment lost 5 bases, leaving 6 bases of the junction unmatched. CDR3 loop: CASSTGQGSYGYTF. CDR3 sequence (DNA): TGTGCCAGCAGTACAGGACAGGGTTCCTATGGCTACACCTTC.

The table lists this clone with a count of one. The chain is built from TRBV30 and TRBJ2-6; perhaps TRBD1 as D (6 bases). The germline CDR1 and CDR2 sequences are GTSNPN and SVGIG (reference sequence). V lost 4 bases and J 0 bases, leaving 13 bases between the germline ends. This CDR3 is built from 16 residues. This chain's CDR3 is CAWTLGGHSGANVLTF. CDR3 DNA sequence: TGTGCCTGGACCCTTGGGGGCCACTCTGGGGCCAACGTCCTGACTTTC.

The rearrangement links TRBV30 to TRBJ2-1; D uncertain. Trimming removed 3 bases at V and 3 bases at J, with 9 bases between. This CDR3 region has 13 residues. The germline V gene encodes CDR1 GTSNPN and CDR2 SVGIG (reference sequence). The CDR3 DNA follows: TGTGCCTGGAGCCCGGACGACTACAATGAGCAGTTCTTC. This translates into CAWSPDDYNEQFF.

CDR3 nucleotides: TGTGCCAGCAGCCCCGGACAGAGCTACGAGCAGTACTTC. It specifies CASSPGQSYEQYF. The rearrangement joins TRBV5-4 to TRBJ2-7; D may be TRBD1 (6 bases). The CDR3 is 13 amino acids. CDR1 SGHNT and CDR2 YYREEE come from the germline V gene (reference sequence). The V end was cut by 4 bases, the J end by 3 bases, with 11 bases between.

The table lists this clone with a count of one. This chain links TRBV2 with TRBJ2-3, with 9 positions matching TRBD2. Looked up from germline, CDR1 is SNHLY and CDR2 is FYNNEI. The CDR3 runs 14 residues. J lost 3 bases, V lost 7 bases, and 5 bases had no gene match. The CDR3 bases are TGTGCCAGCAAAGACGGACTAGCGACAGATACGCAGTATTTT. Amino acids: CASKDGLATDTQYF.

The chain is built from TRBV4-2 and TRBJ2-7, with TRBD1 matching 8 bases. In germline, CDR1 is LGHNA, CDR2 YNFKEQ. The CDR3 has 15 amino acids. Trimming cost V 0 bases and J 1 base; bases outside gene matches: 2. CDR3 in amino acids: CASSQDRDRSYEQYF. The DNA for the CDR3 is TGTGCCAGCAGCCAAGACCGGGACAGGTCCTACGAGCAGTACTTC.

This clone turned up a few times. The chain carries TRBV4-1 and TRBJ2-7; D not resolved. V was pared by 2 bases and J by 4 bases, with 9 bases between. CDR3 size: 13 residues. Germline lookup yields CDR1 MGHRA and CDR2 YSYEKL. This CDR3 reads CASSQLTAYEQYF. In nucleotides, the CDR3 is TGCGCCAGCAGCCAATTAACAGCGTACGAGCAGTACTTC.

V gene TRBV30 combines with J gene TRBJ2-7; no clear D gene. Trimming removed 3 bases at V and 1 base at J, with 13 bases between. Looked up from germline, CDR1 is GTSNPN and CDR2 is SVGIG (reference sequence). The CDR3 length is 14 residues. Written as DNA, the CDR3 is TGTGCCTGGAGGCGGCAAGGGTTGTCCTACGAGCAGTACTTC. This codes for CAWRRQGLSYEQYF.

The sample holds a few counts of this clone. V is TRBV29-1 and J is TRBJ2-3, with D hard to call. The CDR3 length is 14 residues. V lost 3 bases and J lost 0, with 10 bases in between. Germline V CDR1 and CDR2: SQVTM, ANQGSEA. In DNA, the CDR3 is TGCAGCGTTGATTCGGCTCTTAGCACAGATACGCAGTATTTT. Its protein is CSVDSALSTDTQYF.

This clone occurred once. The chain is built from TRBV6-5 and TRBJ2-3; perhaps TRBD2 as D (6 bases). This CDR3 comprises 13 residues. Between the trimmed V and J ends, which lost 6 bases and 6 bases, there was a span of 13 bases. The V gene's germline CDR1 is MNHEY and CDR2 SVGAGI. The CDR3 DNA sequence: TGTGCCAGCAGCCTTTCTAGCGTCGATACGCAGTATTTT. It translates to CASSLSSVDTQYF.

Concerning this clone: At one end the junction does not follow the germline gene, possibly because of a read error. The J gene is TRBJ2-7, the V gene TRBV30; D could derive from TRBD1 or TRBD2 (5 bases each). This CDR3 region has 11 residues. Germline V gene data show CDR1 as GTSNPN and CDR2 as SVGIG (reference sequence). The CDR3 coding sequence is TGTGCCTGGAGGACCGGGACGTACGAGCACTTC. Protein product: CAWRTGTYEHF.

This chain joins TRBV5-4 and TRBJ2-6, with D hard to call. The germline gives CDR1 SGHNT, CDR2 YYREEE (reference sequence). The CDR3 consists of 17 residues. V was clipped by 2 bases and J by 0 bases, with 12 bases between them. CDR3 bases: TGTGCCAGCAGCTTTGGGAACAGACGCTCTGGGGCCAACGTCCTGACTTTC. This gives the protein CASSFGNRRSGANVLTF.

This clone was counted at least ten times. The sample contains more than one DNA sequence encoding this CDR3. This chain joins TRBV15 and TRBJ1-4; 8 positions match TRBD1. Trimming at V came to 1 base and at J to 5 bases, leaving 0 bases not matched to a gene. Germline V gives CDR1 LNHNV, CDR2 YYDKDF (reference sequence). This CDR3 is built from 14 residues. The CDR3 here is CATSRGQGNEKLFF. The DNA of the CDR3 is TGTGCCACCAGCAGAGGACAGGGGAATGAAAAACTGTTTTTT. Together with reference TRBV15 and TRBJ1-4, the CDR3 gives the full variable domain: DAMVIQNPRYQVTQFGKPVTLSCSQTLNHNVMYWYQQKSSQAPKLLFHYYDKDFNNEADTPDNFQSRRPNTSFCFLDIRSPGLGDTAMYLCATSRGQGNEKLFFGSGTQLSVL.

The chain couples TRBV6-5 to TRBJ2-3, with TRBD2 identical over 9 bases. Unmatched junction bases numbered 5, after V lost 6 bases and J lost 1 base. The germline V gene encodes CDR1 MNHEY and CDR2 SVGAGI. The CDR3 loop spans 15 amino acids. Here the CDR3 reads CASSPLAGGTDTQYF. As DNA, the CDR3 is TGTGCCAGCAGCCCTTTAGCGGGGGGCACAGATACGCAGTATTTT.

The rearrangement uses TRBV28 and TRBJ1-1; D not certain. V was trimmed by 6 bases and J by 4 bases, leaving 9 bases between them. Germline V gene lookup returns CDR1 MDHEN and CDR2 SYDVKM. The CDR3 extends over 12 amino acids. The CDR3 loop reads CASSLFFTEAFF. In DNA form, the CDR3 reads TGTGCCAGCAGCCTTTTCTTCACTGAAGCTTTCTTT.

The sample holds a few counts of this clone. The sample carries other DNA sequences with the same CDR3. The chain links TRBV28 to TRBJ1-4; D possibly corresponds to TRBD1 (6 bases). Germline CDR1 reads MDHEN; CDR2 reads SYDVKM. The CDR3 length is 14 residues. V lost 3 bases and J lost 8, with 13 bases in between. CDR3 bases: TGTGCCAGCAGTTTGGATAGGGGGAGGGAAAAACTGTTTTTT. Its protein is CASSLDRGREKLFF.

This rearrangement joins TRBV25-1 to TRBJ2-3; D may be TRBD1 (5 bases). CDR1 is MGHDK and CDR2 is SYGVNS in the germline V gene. V lost 2 bases, J lost 5 bases, and 17 bases lay in between. This CDR3 spans 16 amino acids. In nucleotides, the CDR3 is TGTGCCAGCAGTGAACATGGTGGGGCGTTCGTAGATACGCAGTATTTT. It is translated as CASSEHGGAFVDTQYF.

This chain connects TRBV4-1 to TRBJ1-2, with D uncertain. The CDR3 spans 15 residues. CDR1 and CDR2 from the germline V gene are MGHRA and YSYEKL. Trimming left V 3 bases short and J 0 bases short, with 11 bases between. The DNA of the CDR3 is TGCGCCAGCAGCCAGGGCCGGAGGGCTAACTATGGCTACACCTTC. This gives the protein CASSQGRRANYGYTF.

This clone was counted only a few times. The J gene is TRBJ1-4, the V gene TRBV6-6; TRBD1 matches 8 bases. The V gene end was trimmed by 4 bases and the J gene end by 7 bases; junction bases not matched to a gene: 5. The germline gives CDR1 MNHNY, CDR2 SVGAGI (reference sequence). The CDR3 is made up of 14 amino acids. The CDR3 DNA is TGTGCCAGCAGTTCGGGGGACAGGTCTGAAAAACTGTTTTTT. It yields the protein CASSSGDRSEKLFF.

The genes are TRBV7-9 and TRBJ2-3; D is ambiguous. This CDR3 spans 14 amino acids. Trimming cost V 1 base and J 6 bases, with 11 bases left between them. Germline V CDR1 and CDR2: SEHNR, FQNEAQ (reference sequence). Written as DNA, the CDR3 is TGTGCCAGCAGCTTAGTGGTCCTTGGGGATACGCAGTATTTT. As protein: CASSLVVLGDTQYF.